These 16 T cell receptor beta chains were all obtained from the same sample, sequenced in a study of early T cells in non-severe SARS-CoV-2 infection. TCRdb recomputed calls from the 5' RACE reads with MiXCR, one row per CDR3 protein. This table has 60,000 to 85,000 distinct CDR3 sequences, around 15% appearing once. Sequencing was performed on whole blood. The receptors here all came from an adult who was a healthcare worker with PCR-confirmed SARS-CoV-2 infection or an uninfected control (not recorded which).

V gene TRBV9 combines with J gene TRBJ2-5; possibly TRBD2 for D (7 bases). Germline assignment: CDR1 SGDLS and CDR2 YYNGEE. The CDR3 has 13 amino acids. Trimming left V 3 bases short and J 3 bases short, with 9 bases between. The CDR3 DNA is TGTGCCAGCAGCGGGGAGGGGGAAGAGACCCAGTACTTC. Translation gives CASSGEGEETQYF.

As DNA, the CDR3 is TGCGCCACCTCGGCCGGGGTAACCGGGGAGCTGTTTTTT. It encodes CATSAGVTGELFF. The chain uses TRBV4-1 and TRBJ2-2; D is perhaps TRBD2 (5 bases). CDR1 MGHRA and CDR2 YSYEKL come from the germline V gene. The CDR3 has 13 residues. Trimming took off 10 bases at V and 5 bases at J, with 14 bases between the two ends.

This clonotype turned up a few times. V is TRBV29-1 and J is TRBJ2-1; no reliable D call. This CDR3 has 12 residues. The V gene's germline CDR1 is SQVTM and CDR2 ANQGSEA. The V and J ends lost 4 bases and 6 bases respectively, with 10 bases between them. The CDR3 sequence is CSVVYWGNEQFF. Written as DNA, the CDR3 is TGCAGCGTTGTCTATTGGGGCAATGAGCAGTTCTTC.

The chain is built from TRBV6-1 and TRBJ1-5; D not resolved. V gave up 7 bases and J gave up 3 bases, with 10 bases separating them. The CDR3 loop spans 13 amino acids. Germline CDR1 is MNHNS and CDR2 is SASEGT. Written as DNA, the CDR3 is TGTGCCAGCAAGGCGGTACACAATCAGCCCCAGCATTTT. Translating gives CASKAVHNQPQHF.

The chain carries TRBV7-9 and TRBJ2-7; 11 bases map to TRBD1. Germline-derived CDR1 and CDR2 are SEHNR and FQNEAQ (reference sequence). V gave up 5 bases and J gave up 3 bases; unmatched junction bases: 9. This CDR3 has 16 amino acids. CDR3 in amino acids: CASSPSWDRGIYEQYF. Written as DNA, the CDR3 is TGTGCCAGCAGCCCAAGCTGGGACAGGGGGATCTACGAGCAGTACTTC.

This chain connects TRBV14 to TRBJ2-1, with D perhaps assigned TRBD1 or TRBD2 (6 bases each). The CDR3 extends over 14 amino acids. Germline loops: CDR1 SGHDN, CDR2 FVKESK. V lost 1 base, J lost 9 bases, and 13 bases lay in between. The DNA for the CDR3 is TGTGCCAGCAGCCAAGTTAGCGGAGGGGGTGAGCAGTTCTTC. It specifies CASSQVSGGGEQFF.

This clonotype was counted only a few times. V gene TRBV29-1 combines with J gene TRBJ2-1; 9 nucleotides align to TRBD2. V gave up 6 bases and J gave up 6 bases; unmatched junction bases: 3. From germline, CDR1 is SQVTM and CDR2 ANQGSEA. The CDR3 runs to 12 residues. In DNA form, the CDR3 reads TGCAGCGTGAGCGGGAGGCCCAATGAGCAGTTCTTC. Amino acids: CSVSGRPNEQFF.

This clonotype was observed a handful of times. The chain combines TRBV29-1 with TRBJ1-1; D is unresolved. V lost 5 bases, J lost 0 bases, and 10 bases lay in between. This CDR3 region has 13 residues. The V gene's germline CDR1 is SQVTM and CDR2 ANQGSEA. CDR3 protein: CSVSRAVNTEAFF. In DNA, the CDR3 is TGCAGCGTTTCTAGGGCAGTGAACACTGAAGCTTTCTTT.

This clonotype was seen repeatedly, ten times or more. The chain is built from TRBV2 and TRBJ2-7; D is possibly TRBD2 (5 bases). CDR3 length: 12 residues. Trimming left V 7 bases short and J 5 bases short, with 12 bases between. CDR1 is SNHLY and CDR2 is FYNNEI in the germline V gene. The DNA for the CDR3 is TGTGCCAGCAATTCGGGGAACAACGAGCAGTACTTC. Its protein is CASNSGNNEQYF.

This chain links TRBV29-1 with TRBJ1-2; no clear D. Germline CDR1 reads SQVTM; CDR2 reads ANQGSEA. V lost 1 base, J lost 3 bases, and 6 bases lay in between. This CDR3 comprises 12 residues. CDR3 in amino acids: CSVEGEDYGYTF. The CDR3 DNA is TGCAGCGTTGAAGGCGAGGACTATGGCTACACCTTC.

The chain joins TRBV7-8 to TRBJ2-5; TRBD1 is a possible D gene (5 bases). Trimming removed 5 bases from V and 5 bases from J, with 12 bases in between. The CDR3 sequence is 13 residues long. Germline-derived CDR1 and CDR2 are SGHVS and FQNEAQ. Here the CDR3 DNA reads TGTGCCAGCAGCCGCGGACAAGGGGAGACCCAGTACTTC. This encodes CASSRGQGETQYF.

The genes are TRBV11-2 and TRBJ2-7, with a possible D match to TRBD1 (6 bases). The V and J ends lost 1 base and 5 bases respectively, with 12 bases between them. This CDR3 spans 14 amino acids. Germline lookup yields CDR1 SGHAT and CDR2 FQNNGV. In DNA form, the CDR3 reads TGTGCCAGCAGCTTAGTCCCCGGACAGCACGAGCAGTACTTC. Translating it yields CASSLVPGQHEQYF.

The chain has TRBV6-5 and TRBJ1-6; D is perhaps TRBD1 (6 bases). Germline assignment: CDR1 MNHEY and CDR2 SVGAGI. The CDR3 is 18 residues long. V was shortened by 1 base and J by 4 bases, with 17 bases between the two germline ends. CDR3 loop: CASSYFRDITFYNSPLHF. CDR3 bases: TGTGCCAGCAGTTACTTCCGGGACATAACATTTTATAATTCACCCCTCCACTTT.

This clonotype was observed a few times. In DNA form, the CDR3 reads TGTGCCAGCAGCCCCCCGGCTAGCGGGAGTCGTCGAGTGGAGCAGTTCTTC. Residues: CASSPPASGSRRVEQFF. The V and J genes are TRBV7-2 and TRBJ2-1; 10 bases are a match to TRBD2. Germline CDR1 SGHTA, CDR2 FQGNSA. This CDR3 has 17 residues. V shed 5 bases, J shed 10 bases, and the junction held 17 bases outside the gene matches.

The J gene is TRBJ1-1, the V gene TRBV6-5; TRBD1 agrees at 7 bases. Germline CDR1 is MNHEY and CDR2 is SVGAGI. CDR3 size: 14 residues. Germline trimming cut 3 bases from V and 5 bases from J; bases unmatched to any gene: 6. The CDR3 DNA follows: TGTGCCAGCAGTTATGAGGCAGGGGGTACTGAAGCTTTCTTT. Residues: CASSYEAGGTEAFF.

In its sample, this clonotype was seen a few times. V and J are TRBV29-1 and TRBJ1-4; TRBD1 agrees at 9 bases. Germline values: CDR1 SQVTM, CDR2 ANQGSEA. J lost 6 bases, V lost 6 bases, and 5 bases had no gene match. The CDR3 has 13 amino acids. The CDR3 loop reads CSVARTGDEKLFF. The CDR3 DNA reads as TGCAGCGTAGCCCGGACAGGGGATGAAAAACTGTTTTTT.